This TCR beta chain stems from a study of cytomegalovirus exposure and HLA in healthy donors. Study-level findings and limits: Roughly uniform depth of sequencing across donors was assumed in presence/absence analyses. About 87% or about 30% of the time was how often most TCR beta V segments were productive, according to an earlier analysis. Later analysis associated a missense DCLRE1C variant with TCR beta V- and J-gene trimming.

The study ran its PCR with 60 Vbeta and 13 Jbeta primers. This table comes from immunoSEQ multiplex PCR, and its TCRdb copy is limited to in-frame clones, with some not included. The top ten clones hold less than 8.5% of a sample with about 150,000 clones, around 75% of them seen once. As regards this clone: The antigen is undetermined.

CDR1 is SGHAT, CDR2 FQNNGV, per germline. The CDR3 spans 16 residues. The V gene end was trimmed by 5 bases and the J gene end by 6 bases; junction bases not matched to a gene: 14. The rearrangement uses TRBV11-2 and TRBJ1-1, with 8 bases identical to TRBD1. The clonotype comes from a young man in good health and CMV-seropositive. What was sequenced was PBMCs. The CDR3 here is CASSKGGQGAAAEAFF. CDR3 bases: TGTGCCAGCAGCAAAGGAGGGCAGGGGGCTGCCGCTGAAGCTTTCTTT.